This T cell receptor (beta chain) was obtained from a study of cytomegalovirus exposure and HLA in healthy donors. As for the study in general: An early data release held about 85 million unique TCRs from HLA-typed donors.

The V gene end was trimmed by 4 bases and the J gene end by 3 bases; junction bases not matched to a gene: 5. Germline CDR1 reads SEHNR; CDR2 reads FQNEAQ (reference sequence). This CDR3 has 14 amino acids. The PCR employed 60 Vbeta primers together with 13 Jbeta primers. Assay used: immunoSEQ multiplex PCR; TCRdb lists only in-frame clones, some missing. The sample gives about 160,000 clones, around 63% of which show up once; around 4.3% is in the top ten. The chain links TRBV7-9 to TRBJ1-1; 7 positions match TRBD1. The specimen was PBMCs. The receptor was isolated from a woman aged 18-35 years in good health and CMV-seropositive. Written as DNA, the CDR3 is TGTGCCAGCAGCTCCACAGGGGATCACACTGAAGCTTTCTTT. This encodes CASSSTGDHTEAFF.